The 25 T cell receptor beta chains below were found in one sample sequenced in a study of T-cell memory formation after mild COVID-19. In TCRdb, the 5' RACE reads were re-called with MiXCR into one record per CDR3 protein. The sample yields some 200,000 distinct CDR3 sequences, roughly a fifth seen once. Sequences were obtained from PBMCs or a T cell subset sorted from them (not recorded which). The receptor set was obtained from an adult woman who had mild COVID-19 (a few samples of this study predate the infection). Cell type and time point are not known.

This clonotype was seen just once. This chain joins TRBV27 and TRBJ2-7, with 8 bases aligning to TRBD2. Germline assignment: CDR1 MNHEY and CDR2 SMNVEV (reference sequence). CDR3 length equals 15 residues. The trim removed 5 bases at V and 2 bases at J, leaving 8 bases unmatched. The CDR3, as DNA: TGTGCCAGCAGTCTACGCGGGGGGCCCACCTACGAGCAGTACTTC. Its protein product is CASSLRGGPTYEQYF.

CDR3 sequence reads: CASTQTGGKIGELFF. The CDR3 DNA sequence: TGTGCCAGCACTCAGACAGGGGGCAAGATCGGGGAGCTGTTTTTT. V usage is TRBV6-5 and J usage is TRBJ2-2; 10 bases are shared with TRBD1. This CDR3 spans 15 amino acids. With 7 bases clipped from V and 7 bases from J, the junction kept 9 bases outside the gene matches. Per the germline V gene, CDR1 is MNHEY and CDR2 is SVGAGI.

The CDR3 loop reads CASSYGREKDTGELFF. The CDR3 region has the DNA TGTGCCAGCAGTTACGGGCGGGAGAAGGACACCGGGGAGCTGTTTTTT. J is TRBJ2-2 and V is TRBV6-5; 7 nucleotides match TRBD2. This CDR3 comprises 16 residues. Germline loops: CDR1 MNHEY, CDR2 SVGAGI. Germline trimming cut 2 bases from V and 3 bases from J; bases unmatched to any gene: 6.

The genes are TRBV5-1 and TRBJ2-1; 14 nucleotides agree with TRBD2. The CDR3 runs to 19 residues. The junction had 7 bases not matched to a gene; V was cut back by 2 bases and J by 0 bases. Germline V gene data show CDR1 as SGHRS and CDR2 as YFSETQ. CDR3 residues: CASSLGLAGGPSSYNEQFF. CDR3 in DNA: TGCGCCAGCAGCTTAGGACTAGCGGGAGGCCCTAGCTCCTACAATGAGCAGTTCTTC.

This clonotype was observed at least ten times. The chain links TRBV23-1 to TRBJ2-2, with 8 bases matching TRBD1. TRBV23-1 is placed among ORFs of uncertain function. J was trimmed by 6 bases and V by 6 bases; bases with no gene match: 9. This CDR3 contains 15 residues. Here the CDR3 DNA reads TGCGCCAGCAGCAGGGCAGGGGGCAATTCCGGGGAGCTGTTTTTT. This gives the protein CASSRAGGNSGELFF.

A few counts support this clonotype. The chain combines TRBV6-5 with TRBJ2-7; the D gene is possibly TRBD2 (6 bases). CDR1 and CDR2 (germline): MNHEY, SVGAGI. The CDR3 loop spans 14 amino acids. V was shortened by 2 bases and J by 2 bases, with 10 bases between the two germline ends. In DNA form, the CDR3 reads TGTGCCAGCAGTTACGGGCGGGATGCCTACGAGCAGTACTTC. This sequence encodes CASSYGRDAYEQYF.

The rearrangement links TRBV29-1 to TRBJ2-6, with D perhaps matching TRBD1 (6 bases). The length of the CDR3 is 17 residues. The V gene's germline CDR1 is SQVTM and CDR2 ANQGSEA. The V end lost 5 bases, the J end lost 1 base, and 18 bases lay between the germline ends. The CDR3 nucleotides read TGCAGCGTTCTGGACAGTGAGGGCTCGTCTGGGGCCAACGTCCTGACTTTC. It specifies CSVLDSEGSSGANVLTF.

This clonotype was counted between two and nine times. This chain connects TRBV12-3 or TRBV12-4 to TRBJ2-1; D tentatively reads TRBD1 or TRBD2 (5 bases each). The CDR3 covers 14 residues. Trimming cost V 1 base and J 9 bases, with 13 bases left between them. The CDR3 DNA follows: TGTGCCAGCAGTTTAGGGGGCGCGGGTAGTGAGCAGTTCTTC. Protein product: CASSLGGAGSEQFF.

V and J are TRBV29-1 and TRBJ2-1, with 7 nucleotides matching TRBD2. Trimming at V came to 0 bases and at J to 8 bases, leaving 10 bases not matched to a gene. Germline assignment: CDR1 SQVTM and CDR2 ANQGSEA. The CDR3 has 15 residues. The CDR3 loop reads CSVEEVGGRGHEQFF. CDR3 nucleotide sequence: TGCAGCGTTGAAGAGGTGGGCGGGAGAGGACATGAGCAGTTCTTC.

The CDR3 reads CASNLLLTGDEQFF. The CDR3 DNA is TGTGCCAGCAATTTACTCCTTACAGGGGATGAGCAGTTCTTC. The chain joins TRBV6-1 to TRBJ2-1; 7 nucleotides match TRBD1. After removal of 7 bases from V and 8 bases from J, the junction contained 11 bases not matched to a gene. The CDR3 spans 14 residues. Germline CDR1 and CDR2: MNHNS and SASEGT.

In this sample, this clonotype turned up a few times. The chain couples TRBV9 to TRBJ2-2; TRBD1 aligns across 7 bases. CDR3 length equals 12 residues. Germline lookup yields CDR1 SGDLS and CDR2 YYNGEE. Trimming at V came to 4 bases and at J to 8 bases, leaving 2 bases not matched to a gene. CDR3 sequence (DNA): TGTGCCAGCAGCACGGGACAGGGGGAGCTGTTTTTT. This codes for CASSTGQGELFF. Full variable domain (outside the CDR3, taken from reference TRBV9 and TRBJ2-2): DSGVTQTPKHLITATGQRVTLRCSPRSGDLSVYWYQQSLDQGLQFLIQYYNGEERAKGNILERFSAQQFPDLHSELNLSSLELGDSALYFCASSTGQGELFFGEGSRLTVL.

The rearrangement joins TRBV12-3 or TRBV12-4 to TRBJ1-1; D not certain. V shed 3 bases and J shed 11 bases, with 16 bases lying between them. This CDR3 has 13 amino acids. This CDR3 is CASSFIPSRVAFF. CDR3 coding DNA: TGTGCCAGCAGTTTTATACCCTCGCGGGTCGCTTTCTTT.

The rearrangement uses TRBV7-6 and TRBJ2-1, with D maybe TRBD2 (6 bases). Trimming took 4 bases from V and 3 from J, leaving 13 bases between them. CDR1 and CDR2 (germline): SGHVS, FNYEAQ. The CDR3 is made up of 15 amino acids. The CDR3 loop reads CASSSASELYNEQFF. In nucleotides, the CDR3 is TGTGCCAGCAGCTCAGCTAGCGAGCTCTACAATGAGCAGTTCTTC.

This clonotype has more than one count but fewer than ten. This chain connects TRBV29-1 to TRBJ2-7; D might be TRBD1 (5 bases). V lost 3 bases and J 7 bases, leaving 13 bases between the germline ends. Germline CDR1 reads SQVTM; CDR2 reads ANQGSEA. The CDR3 consists of 12 residues. CDR3 region: CSVEPGNGEQYF. Written as DNA, the CDR3 is TGCAGCGTTGAGCCAGGGAACGGGGAGCAGTACTTC.

In this sample, this clonotype turned up a few times. The chain uses TRBV15 and TRBJ2-7, with 8 bases matching TRBD1. Germline-derived CDR1 and CDR2 are LNHNV and YYDKDF (reference sequence). This CDR3 region has 15 residues. V lost 3 bases to trimming and J lost 0 bases; unmatched junction nucleotides: 4. The CDR3 sequence: CATSSPTGASYEQYF. The CDR3 DNA is TGTGCCACCAGCAGTCCGACAGGGGCCTCCTACGAGCAGTACTTC.

This clonotype was counted only a few times. J is TRBJ1-2 and V is TRBV6-5, with 9 bases fitting TRBD1. Germline CDR1 is MNHEY and CDR2 is SVGAGI. The CDR3 length is 13 residues. V was clipped by 6 bases and J by 7 bases; unmatched bases: 6. CDR3 nucleotide sequence: TGTGCCAGCAGCCGGACAGGGGCGGGTGGCTACACCTTC. This translates into CASSRTGAGGYTF.

In its sample, this clonotype was seen a few times. The chain employs TRBV12-3 or TRBV12-4 and TRBJ1-3; a weak D match, TRBD1 (6 bases). This CDR3 is 14 amino acids long. Trimming removed 6 bases from V and 4 bases from J, with 13 bases in between. CDR3 region: CASSPTGGGNTIYF. The CDR3 DNA reads TGTGCCAGCAGCCCGACAGGTGGCGGAAACACCATATATTTT.

This clonotype was seen only a few times. The CDR3 DNA reads TGTGCCAGCAGCTTCGGGACTAGCACGGGTTACGAGCAGTACTTC. It specifies CASSFGTSTGYEQYF. The chain uses TRBV7-2 and TRBJ2-7; TRBD2 agrees at 9 bases. Losses at the gene ends were 3 bases for V and 4 bases for J; bases not matched to a gene: 7. Germline V gene lookup returns CDR1 SGHTA and CDR2 FQGNSA. The CDR3 is made up of 15 amino acids.

This chain connects TRBV12-3 or TRBV12-4 to TRBJ2-1; the D is unclear. This CDR3 contains 16 residues. V was shortened by 7 bases and J by 8 bases, with 24 bases between the two germline ends. CDR3 region: CASTPGRVRVVDEQFF. CDR3 in DNA: TGTGCCAGCACCCCAGGCCGGGTTCGGGTTGTCGATGAGCAGTTCTTC.

This clonotype turned up a few times. The V gene is TRBV27, the J gene TRBJ1-1; D gene uncertain. The V gene's germline CDR1 is MNHEY and CDR2 SMNVEV (reference sequence). Trimming removed 3 bases from V and 5 bases from J, with 10 bases in between. The CDR3 runs to 13 residues. CDR3 bases: TGTGCCAGCAGTTTGAATTCGTATACTGAAGCTTTCTTT. This encodes CASSLNSYTEAFF.

V is TRBV6-4 and J is TRBJ2-2, with 7 bases identical to TRBD2. V dropped 2 bases and J dropped 3; count of bases not matched to a gene: 6. Germline V CDR1 and CDR2: MRHNA, SNTAGT. CDR3 length: 16 amino acids. The CDR3 loop reads CASSDEGSGHTGELFF. Here the CDR3 DNA reads TGTGCCAGCAGTGACGAAGGTAGCGGGCACACCGGGGAGCTGTTTTTT.

This clonotype was seen only a few times. This chain joins TRBV11-3 and TRBJ2-1; TRBD2 might be the D (5 bases). The germline gives CDR1 SGHNT, CDR2 YENEEA. Trimming left V 6 bases short and J 7 bases short, with 13 bases between. This CDR3 is built from 13 residues. The CDR3 loop is CASRKDEGNEQFF. Written as DNA, the CDR3 is TGTGCCAGCAGAAAGGACGAGGGAAATGAGCAGTTCTTC. Full variable domain (rest looked up from reference TRBV11-3 and TRBJ2-1): EAGVVQSPRYKIIEKKQPVAFWCNPISGHNTLYWYLQNLGQGPELLIRYENEEAVDDSQLPKDRFSAERLKGVDSTLKIQPAELGDSAVYLCASRKDEGNEQFFGPGTRLTVL.

The sample holds a few counts of this clonotype. The V and J genes are TRBV12-3 or TRBV12-4 and TRBJ2-1; D is ambiguous. CDR3 length: 9 residues. The germline V and J ends were trimmed by 10 bases and 6 bases, with 4 bases remaining between them. The CDR3 bases are TGTGCCACCGGCAATGAGCAGTTCTTC. It is translated as CATGNEQFF.

V usage is TRBV12-3 or TRBV12-4 and J usage is TRBJ2-2; TRBD1 might be the D (9 bases). The V end lost 5 bases, the J end lost 9 bases, and 25 bases lay between the germline ends. The CDR3 is 17 residues long. The CDR3 region is CASSGTRDRAGIRELFF. The CDR3 DNA reads as TGTGCCAGCAGTGGGACTAGGGACAGGGCGGGAATCAGGGAGCTGTTTTTT.

V and J are TRBV7-9 and TRBJ1-2; the D gene is possibly TRBD1 (5 bases). V gave up 5 bases and J gave up 8 bases, with 15 bases separating them. This CDR3 has 13 residues. Germline CDR1 SEHNR, CDR2 FQNEAQ (reference sequence). In nucleotides, the CDR3 is TGTGCCAGCAGCACCGGGACCGCCACGGGCTACACCTTC. Translating it yields CASSTGTATGYTF.